The sequence of this TCR beta chain was determined in a study of blood T cell repertoires in COVID-19. The data were produced by immunoSEQ multiplex PCR, yet TCRdb's version contains in-frame clones alone and is incomplete. Among about 82,000 clones listed, about four fifths were seen once. The V end lost 5 bases, the J end lost 7 bases, and 11 bases lay between the germline ends. The CDR3 is 12 residues long. The germline V gene encodes CDR1 MDHEN and CDR2 SYDVKM. The sample consisted of peripheral blood. This sequence originates from a woman aged 40 to 50 with active or convalescent COVID-19. J is TRBJ1-1 and V is TRBV28, with D perhaps TRBD1 (6 bases). The CDR3 DNA reads as TGTGCCAGCAGTGAACAGGGCAATGAAGCTTTCTTT. Translating it yields CASSEQGNEAFF. The complete variable domain, with remaining parts taken from reference TRBV28 and TRBJ1-1, reads DVKVTQSSRYLVKRTGEKVFLECVQDMDHENMFWYRQDPGLGLRLIYFSYDVKMKEKGDIPEGYSVSREKKERFSLILESASTNQTSMYLCASSEQGNEAFFGQGTRLTVV.